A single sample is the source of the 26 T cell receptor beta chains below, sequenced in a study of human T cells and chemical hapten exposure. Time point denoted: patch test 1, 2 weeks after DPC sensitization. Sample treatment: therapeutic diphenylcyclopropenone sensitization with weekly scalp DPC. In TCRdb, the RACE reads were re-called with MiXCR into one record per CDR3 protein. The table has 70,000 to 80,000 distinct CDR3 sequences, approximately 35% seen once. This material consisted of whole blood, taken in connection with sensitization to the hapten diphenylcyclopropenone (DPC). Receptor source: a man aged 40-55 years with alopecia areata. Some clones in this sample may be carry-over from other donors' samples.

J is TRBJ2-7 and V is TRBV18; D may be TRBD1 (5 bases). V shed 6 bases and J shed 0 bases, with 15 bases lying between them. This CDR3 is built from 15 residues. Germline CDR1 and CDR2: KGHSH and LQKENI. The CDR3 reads CASSPGRASSYEQYF. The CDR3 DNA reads TGTGCCAGCTCCCCCGGCAGGGCGAGCTCCTACGAGCAGTACTTC.

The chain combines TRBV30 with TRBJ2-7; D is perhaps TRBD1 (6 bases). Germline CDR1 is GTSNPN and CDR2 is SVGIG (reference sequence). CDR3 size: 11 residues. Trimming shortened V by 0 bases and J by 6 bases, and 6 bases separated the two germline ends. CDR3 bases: TGTGCCTGGAGTGTACAGGGCGAGCAGTACTTC. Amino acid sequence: CAWSVQGEQYF.

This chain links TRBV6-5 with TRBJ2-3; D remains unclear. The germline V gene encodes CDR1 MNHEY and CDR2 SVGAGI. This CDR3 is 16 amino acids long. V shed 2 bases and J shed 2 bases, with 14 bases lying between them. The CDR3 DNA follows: TGTGCCAGCAGTTACACTCACAACGTTTTCACAGATACGCAGTATTTT. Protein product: CASSYTHNVFTDTQYF.

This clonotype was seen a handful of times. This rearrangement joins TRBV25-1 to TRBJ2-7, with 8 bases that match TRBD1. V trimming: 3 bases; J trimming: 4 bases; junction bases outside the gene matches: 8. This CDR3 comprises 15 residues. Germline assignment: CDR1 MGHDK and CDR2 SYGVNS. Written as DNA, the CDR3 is TGTGCCAGCAGTGATTTCGACAGGGGTGGGTACGAGCAGTACTTC. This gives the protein CASSDFDRGGYEQYF.

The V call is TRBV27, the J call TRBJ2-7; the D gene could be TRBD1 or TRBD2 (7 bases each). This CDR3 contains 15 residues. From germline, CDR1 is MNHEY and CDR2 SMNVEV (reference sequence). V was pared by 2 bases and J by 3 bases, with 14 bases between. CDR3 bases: TGTGCCAGCAGTTTAAGGGCAGGGGGGGTCTACGAGCAGTACTTC. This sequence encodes CASSLRAGGVYEQYF.

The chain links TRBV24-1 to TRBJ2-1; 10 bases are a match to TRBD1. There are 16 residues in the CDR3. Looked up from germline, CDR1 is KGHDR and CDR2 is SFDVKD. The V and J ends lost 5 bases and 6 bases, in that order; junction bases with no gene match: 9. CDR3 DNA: TGTGCCACCAGTGCCGGAGACAGGGGGCTAGGCAATGAGCAGTTCTTC. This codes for CATSAGDRGLGNEQFF.

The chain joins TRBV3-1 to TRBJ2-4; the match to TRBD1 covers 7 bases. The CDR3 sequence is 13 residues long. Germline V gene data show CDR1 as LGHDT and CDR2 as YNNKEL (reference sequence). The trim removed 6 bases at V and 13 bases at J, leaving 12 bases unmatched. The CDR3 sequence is CASSRRSRQGQYF. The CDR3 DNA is TGTGCCAGCAGTCGGAGGTCCCGACAGGGACAGTACTTC.

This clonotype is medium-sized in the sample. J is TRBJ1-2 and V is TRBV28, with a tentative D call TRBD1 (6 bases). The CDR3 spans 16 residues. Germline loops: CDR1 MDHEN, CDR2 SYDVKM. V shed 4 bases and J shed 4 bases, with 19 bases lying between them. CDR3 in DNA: TGTGCCAGCAGTTCGCAATACAAACAGGGTCTCTATGGCTACACCTTC. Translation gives CASSSQYKQGLYGYTF.

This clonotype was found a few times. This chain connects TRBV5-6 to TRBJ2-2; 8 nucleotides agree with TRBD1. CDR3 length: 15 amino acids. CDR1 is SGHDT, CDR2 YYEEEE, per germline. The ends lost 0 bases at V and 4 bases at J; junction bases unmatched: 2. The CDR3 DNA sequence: TGTGCCAGCAGCTTGGAACAGGGGGGCACCGGGGAGCTGTTTTTT. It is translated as CASSLEQGGTGELFF.

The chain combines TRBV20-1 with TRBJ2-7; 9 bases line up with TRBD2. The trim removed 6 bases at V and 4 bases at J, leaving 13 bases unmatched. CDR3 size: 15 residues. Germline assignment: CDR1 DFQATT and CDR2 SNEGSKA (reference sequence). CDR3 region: CSAPHGGRGQYEQYF. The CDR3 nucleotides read TGCAGTGCCCCCCACGGCGGGAGGGGACAATACGAGCAGTACTTC.

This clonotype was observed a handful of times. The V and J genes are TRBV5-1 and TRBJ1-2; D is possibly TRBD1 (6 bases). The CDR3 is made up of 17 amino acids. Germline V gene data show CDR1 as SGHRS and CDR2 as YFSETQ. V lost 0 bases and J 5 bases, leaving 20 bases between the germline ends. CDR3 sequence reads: CASSLDLGGDPHYGYTF. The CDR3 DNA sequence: TGCGCCAGCAGCTTGGACTTGGGGGGCGACCCCCATTATGGCTACACCTTC.

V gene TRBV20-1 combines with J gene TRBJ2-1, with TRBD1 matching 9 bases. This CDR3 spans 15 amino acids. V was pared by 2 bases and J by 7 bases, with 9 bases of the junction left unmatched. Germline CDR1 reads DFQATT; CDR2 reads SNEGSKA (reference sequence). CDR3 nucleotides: TGCAGTGCTAGACGTTCACAGGGGGCCTCGAATGAGCAGTTCTTC. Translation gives CSARRSQGASNEQFF.

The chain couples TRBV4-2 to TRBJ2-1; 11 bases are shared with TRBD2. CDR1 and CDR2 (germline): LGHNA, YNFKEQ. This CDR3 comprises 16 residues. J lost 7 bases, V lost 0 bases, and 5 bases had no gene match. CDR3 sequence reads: CASSQDTSGRRNEQFF. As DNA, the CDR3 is TGTGCCAGCAGCCAAGATACTAGCGGGAGACGGAATGAGCAGTTCTTC.

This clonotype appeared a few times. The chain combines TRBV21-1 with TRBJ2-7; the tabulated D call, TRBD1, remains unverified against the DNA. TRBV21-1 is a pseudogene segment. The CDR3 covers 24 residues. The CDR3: CASSKEGEKKWRDIGPRSSYEQYF. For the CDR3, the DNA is TGTGCCAGCAGCAAAGAGGGGGAAAAAAAGTGGCGGGACATTGGCCCTAGGAGTTCCTACGAGCAGTACTTC.

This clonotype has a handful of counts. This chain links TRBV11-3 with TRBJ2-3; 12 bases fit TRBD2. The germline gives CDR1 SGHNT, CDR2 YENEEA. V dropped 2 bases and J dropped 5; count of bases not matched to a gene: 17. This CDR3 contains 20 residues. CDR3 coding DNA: TGTGCCAGCAGCTTACTACGCCCCCCCCTAGCGGGAGGGCCGGTAGATACGCAGTATTTT. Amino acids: CASSLLRPPLAGGPVDTQYF.

The CDR3 DNA is TGTGCCAGCAGCCAAGGTGGAGCCAAAAACATTCAGTACTTC. Protein sequence: CASSQGGAKNIQYF. This chain links TRBV4-2 with TRBJ2-4; D is unclear. Between the trimmed V and J ends, which lost 1 base and 0 bases, there was a span of 4 bases. The CDR3 is 14 amino acids. Germline V lookup: CDR1 LGHNA, CDR2 YNFKEQ.

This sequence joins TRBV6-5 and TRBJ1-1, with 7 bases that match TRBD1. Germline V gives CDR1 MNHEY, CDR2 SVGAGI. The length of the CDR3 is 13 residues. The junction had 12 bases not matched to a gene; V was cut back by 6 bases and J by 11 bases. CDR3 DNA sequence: TGTGCCAGCAGGGTTACAGGGGCCATCGAGGCTTTCTTT. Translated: CASRVTGAIEAFF.

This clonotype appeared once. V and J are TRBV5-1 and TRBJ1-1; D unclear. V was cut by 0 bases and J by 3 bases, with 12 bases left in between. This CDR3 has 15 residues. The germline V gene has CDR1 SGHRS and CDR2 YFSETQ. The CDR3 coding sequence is TGCGCCAGCAGCTTGGGGCCACGTGGAGACACTGAAGCTTTCTTT. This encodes CASSLGPRGDTEAFF.

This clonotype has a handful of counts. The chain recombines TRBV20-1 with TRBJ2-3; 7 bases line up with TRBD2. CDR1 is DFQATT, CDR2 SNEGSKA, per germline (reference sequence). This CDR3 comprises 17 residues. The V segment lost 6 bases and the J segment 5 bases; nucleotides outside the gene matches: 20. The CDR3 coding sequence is TGCAGTGCCGCTCGTCCTTTGACTAGCCGTACGCTAGATACGCAGTATTTT. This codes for CSAARPLTSRTLDTQYF.

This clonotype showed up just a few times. CDR3 protein: CASSHGLLLDEQYF. In DNA, the CDR3 is TGTGCCAGCAGCCACGGTCTCCTACTAGACGAGCAGTACTTC. V gene TRBV3-1 combines with J gene TRBJ2-7; TRBD2 is a possible D gene (5 bases). The germline V and J ends were trimmed by 3 bases and 5 bases, with 14 bases remaining between them. CDR1 is LGHDT, CDR2 YNNKEL, per germline (reference sequence). CDR3 length: 14 residues.

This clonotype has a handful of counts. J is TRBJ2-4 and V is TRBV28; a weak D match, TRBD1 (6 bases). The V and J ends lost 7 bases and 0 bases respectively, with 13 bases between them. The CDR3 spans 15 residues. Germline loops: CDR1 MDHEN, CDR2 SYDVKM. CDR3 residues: CASTPGGLAKNIQYF. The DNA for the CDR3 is TGTGCCAGCACGCCTGGGGGCCTAGCCAAAAACATTCAGTACTTC.

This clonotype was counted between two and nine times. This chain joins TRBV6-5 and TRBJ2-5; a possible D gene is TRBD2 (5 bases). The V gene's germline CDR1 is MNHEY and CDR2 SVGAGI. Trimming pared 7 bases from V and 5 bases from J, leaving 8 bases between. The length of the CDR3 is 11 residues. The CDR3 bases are TGTGCCAGCACCTCGGGGGAGACCCAGTACTTC. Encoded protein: CASTSGETQYF.

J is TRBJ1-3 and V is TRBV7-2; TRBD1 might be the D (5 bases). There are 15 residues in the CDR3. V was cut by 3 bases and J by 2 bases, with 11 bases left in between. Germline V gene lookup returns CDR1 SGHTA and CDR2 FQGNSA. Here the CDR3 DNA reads TGTGCCAGCAGCTTTGTCCAGGGCGCTGGAAACACCATATATTTT. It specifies CASSFVQGAGNTIYF.

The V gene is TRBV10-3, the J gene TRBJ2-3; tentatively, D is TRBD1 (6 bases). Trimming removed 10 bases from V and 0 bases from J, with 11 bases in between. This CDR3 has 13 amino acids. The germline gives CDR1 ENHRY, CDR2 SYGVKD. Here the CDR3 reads CATGGQSTDTQYF. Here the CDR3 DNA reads TGTGCCACCGGCGGACAGAGCACAGATACGCAGTATTTT.

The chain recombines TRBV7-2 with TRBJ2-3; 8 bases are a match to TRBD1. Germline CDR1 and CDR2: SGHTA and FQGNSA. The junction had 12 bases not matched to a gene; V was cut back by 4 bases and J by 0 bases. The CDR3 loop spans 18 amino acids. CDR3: CASSSPGGRNPSTDTQYF. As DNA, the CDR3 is TGTGCCAGCAGCTCCCCAGGGGGCCGGAACCCTAGCACAGATACGCAGTATTTT. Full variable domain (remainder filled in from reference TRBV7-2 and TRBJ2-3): GAGVSQSPSNKVTEKGKDVELRCDPISGHTALYWYRQSLGQGLEFLIYFQGNSAPDKSGLPSDRFSAERTGGSVSTLTIQRTQQEDSAVYLCASSSPGGRNPSTDTQYFGPGTRLTVL.

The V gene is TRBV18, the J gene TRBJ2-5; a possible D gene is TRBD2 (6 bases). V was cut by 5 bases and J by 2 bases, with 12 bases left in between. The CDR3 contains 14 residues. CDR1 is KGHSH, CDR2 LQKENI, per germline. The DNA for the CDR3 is TGTGCCAGCTCAGCGACTAGATCACAAGAGACCCAGTACTTC. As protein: CASSATRSQETQYF.